The T cell receptor (beta chain) described here comes from a study of shared clonotypes between healthy human individuals. Concerning this clone itself: Its specificity is not known. At the DNA level, this CDR3 is encoded by other sequences in the same sample as well.

General study findings and limits: The study's rarefaction showed incomplete sorted-subset sequencing despite large depth. In this cohort, only blood was sampled, and tissue repertoires likely differ. Limited genetic and exposure-history diversity came from having few donors.

Terminally differentiated effector memory CD45RA+ cells were excluded by CCR7 positive selection of CD45RO-negative cells. All donors were Caucasian adults living in Nashville, Tennessee. The method was immunoSEQ multiplex PCR; TCRdb's version includes in-frame clones alone and lacks a portion of them. The top ten clones hold more than 1.5% of a sample with 2 million to 2.5 million clones, 93% of them seen once. The material sequenced was naive CD8+ T cells from PBMCs. The clonotype comes from a man aged 18-30 years in good health. Some clones in this sample may be carry-over from other donors' samples.

CDR3 sequence reads: CASSLGDRVNTEAFF. CDR3 nucleotides: TGTGCCAGCAGCTTAGGAGACAGGGTGAACACTGAAGCTTTCTTT. This chain connects TRBV7-9 to TRBJ1-1, with TRBD1 matching 7 bases. Germline V CDR1 and CDR2: SEHNR, FQNEAQ (reference sequence). The CDR3 contains 15 residues. V was pared by 1 base and J by 0 bases, with 2 bases of the junction left unmatched.